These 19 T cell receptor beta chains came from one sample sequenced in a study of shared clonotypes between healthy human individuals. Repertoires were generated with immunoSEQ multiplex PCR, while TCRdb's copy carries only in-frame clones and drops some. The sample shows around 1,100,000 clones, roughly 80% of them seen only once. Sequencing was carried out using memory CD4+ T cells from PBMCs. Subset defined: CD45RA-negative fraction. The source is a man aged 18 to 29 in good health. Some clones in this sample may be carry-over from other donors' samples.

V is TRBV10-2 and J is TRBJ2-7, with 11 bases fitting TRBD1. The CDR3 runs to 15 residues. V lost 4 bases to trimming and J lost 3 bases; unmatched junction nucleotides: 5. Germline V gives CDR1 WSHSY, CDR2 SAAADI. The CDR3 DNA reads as TGCGCCAGCAGTGGGACAGGGGGCGCCCTCTACGAGCAGTACTTC. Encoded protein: CASSGTGGALYEQYF.

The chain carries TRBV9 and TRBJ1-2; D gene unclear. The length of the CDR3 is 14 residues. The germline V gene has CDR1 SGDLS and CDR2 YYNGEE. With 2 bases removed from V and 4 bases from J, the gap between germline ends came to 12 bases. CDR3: CASSVYWGGYGYTF. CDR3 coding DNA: TGTGCCAGCAGCGTTTACTGGGGAGGCTATGGCTACACCTTC.

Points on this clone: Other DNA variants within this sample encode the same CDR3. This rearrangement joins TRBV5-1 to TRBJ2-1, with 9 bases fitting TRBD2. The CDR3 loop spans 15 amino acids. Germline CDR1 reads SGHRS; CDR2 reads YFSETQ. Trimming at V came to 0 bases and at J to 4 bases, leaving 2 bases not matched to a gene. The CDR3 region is CASSLGLAGYNEQFF. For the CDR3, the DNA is TGCGCCAGCAGCTTGGGCCTAGCGGGGTACAATGAGCAGTTCTTC. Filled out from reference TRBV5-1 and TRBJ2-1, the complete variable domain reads KAGVTQTPRYLIKTRGQQVTLSCSPISGHRSVSWYQQTPGQGLQFLFEYFSETQRNKGNFPGRFSGRQFSNSRSEMNVSTLELGDSALYLCASSLGLAGYNEQFFGPGTRLTVL.

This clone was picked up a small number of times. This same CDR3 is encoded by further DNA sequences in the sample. The CDR3 DNA sequence: TGTGCCTGGACCGGACAAGAGACCCAGTACTTC. The encoded protein is CAWTGQETQYF. J is TRBJ2-5 and V is TRBV30; D is unresolved. The CDR3 is 11 residues long. In germline, CDR1 is GTSNPN, CDR2 SVGIG (reference sequence). Trimming shortened V by 4 bases and J by 2 bases, and 5 bases separated the two germline ends.

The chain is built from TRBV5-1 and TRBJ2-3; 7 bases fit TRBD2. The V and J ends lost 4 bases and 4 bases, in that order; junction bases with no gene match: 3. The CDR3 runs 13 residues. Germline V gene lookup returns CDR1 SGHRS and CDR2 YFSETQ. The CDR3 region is CASSPGLSDTQYF. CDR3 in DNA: TGCGCCAGCAGCCCGGGACTATCAGATACGCAGTATTTT.

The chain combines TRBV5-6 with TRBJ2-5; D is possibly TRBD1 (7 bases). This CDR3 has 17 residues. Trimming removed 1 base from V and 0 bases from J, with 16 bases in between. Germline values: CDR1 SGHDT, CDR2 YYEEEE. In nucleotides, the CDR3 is TGTGCCAGCAGCTTGTCTTTGGCAGGGGGGTACCAAGAGACCCAGTACTTC. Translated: CASSLSLAGGYQETQYF.

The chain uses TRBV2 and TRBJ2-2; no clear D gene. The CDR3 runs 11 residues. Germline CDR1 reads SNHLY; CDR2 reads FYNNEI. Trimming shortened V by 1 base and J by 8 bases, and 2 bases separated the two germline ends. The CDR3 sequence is CASSEEGELFF. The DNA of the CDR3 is TGTGCCAGCAGTGAAGAGGGGGAGCTGTTTTTT.

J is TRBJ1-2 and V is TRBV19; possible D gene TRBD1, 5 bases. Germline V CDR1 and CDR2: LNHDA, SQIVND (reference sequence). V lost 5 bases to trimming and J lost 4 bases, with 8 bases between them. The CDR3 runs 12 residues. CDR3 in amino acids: CASSGDRYGYTF. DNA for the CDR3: TGTGCCAGTAGTGGGGACCGCTATGGCTACACCTTC.

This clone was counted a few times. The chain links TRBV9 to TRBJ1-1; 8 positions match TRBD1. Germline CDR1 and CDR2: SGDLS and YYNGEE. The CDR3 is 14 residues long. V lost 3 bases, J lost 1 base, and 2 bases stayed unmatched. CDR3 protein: CASSATGGNTEAFF. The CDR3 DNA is TGTGCCAGCAGCGCCACAGGGGGGAACACTGAAGCTTTCTTT. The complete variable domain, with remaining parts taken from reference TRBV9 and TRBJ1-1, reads DSGVTQTPKHLITATGQRVTLRCSPRSGDLSVYWYQQSLDQGLQFLIQYYNGEERAKGNILERFSAQQFPDLHSELNLSSLELGDSALYFCASSATGGNTEAFFGQGTRLTVV.

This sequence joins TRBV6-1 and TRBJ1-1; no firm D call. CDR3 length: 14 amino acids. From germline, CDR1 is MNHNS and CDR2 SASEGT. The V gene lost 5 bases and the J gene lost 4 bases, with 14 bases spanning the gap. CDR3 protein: CASSKRKGLTEAFF. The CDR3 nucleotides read TGTGCCAGCAGTAAGAGGAAAGGCCTCACTGAAGCTTTCTTT.

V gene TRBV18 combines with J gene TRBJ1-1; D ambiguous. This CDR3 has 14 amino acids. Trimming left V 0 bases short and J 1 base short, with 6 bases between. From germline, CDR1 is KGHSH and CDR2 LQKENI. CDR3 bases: TGTGCCAGCTCACCACCGTCCAGGAACACTGAAGCTTTCTTT. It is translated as CASSPPSRNTEAFF.

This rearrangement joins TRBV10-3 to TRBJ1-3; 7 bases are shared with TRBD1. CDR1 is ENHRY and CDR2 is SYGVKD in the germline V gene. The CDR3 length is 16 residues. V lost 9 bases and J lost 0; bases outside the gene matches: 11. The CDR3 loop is CAISRGQTSSGNTIYF. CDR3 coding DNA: TGTGCCATTAGTAGGGGACAGACCAGCTCTGGAAACACCATATATTTT.

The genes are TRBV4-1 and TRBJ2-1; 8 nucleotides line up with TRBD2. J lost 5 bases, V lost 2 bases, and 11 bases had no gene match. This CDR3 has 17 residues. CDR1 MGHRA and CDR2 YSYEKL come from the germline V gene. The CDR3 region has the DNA TGCGCCAGCAGCCAAACGTACTCCGGGACTAGGGACAATGAGCAGTTCTTC. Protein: CASSQTYSGTRDNEQFF.

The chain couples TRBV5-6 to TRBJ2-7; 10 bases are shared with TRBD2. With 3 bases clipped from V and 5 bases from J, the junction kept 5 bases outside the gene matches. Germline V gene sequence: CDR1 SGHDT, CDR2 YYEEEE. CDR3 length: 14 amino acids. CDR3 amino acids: CASSYLAGGNEQYF. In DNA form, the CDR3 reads TGTGCCAGCAGCTATTTAGCGGGAGGTAACGAGCAGTACTTC.

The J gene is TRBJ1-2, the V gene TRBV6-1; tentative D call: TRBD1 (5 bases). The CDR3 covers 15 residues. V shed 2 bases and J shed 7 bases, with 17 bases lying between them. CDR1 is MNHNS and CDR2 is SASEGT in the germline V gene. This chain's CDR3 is CASSEPSHRKGGYTF. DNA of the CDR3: TGTGCCAGCAGTGAACCTTCCCACAGGAAGGGTGGCTACACCTTC.

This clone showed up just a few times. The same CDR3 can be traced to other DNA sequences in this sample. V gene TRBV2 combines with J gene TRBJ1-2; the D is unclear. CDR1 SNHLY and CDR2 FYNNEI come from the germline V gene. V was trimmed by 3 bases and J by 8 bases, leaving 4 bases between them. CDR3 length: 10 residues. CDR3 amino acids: CASSDGGYTF. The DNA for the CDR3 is TGTGCCAGCAGTGATGGGGGCTACACCTTC.

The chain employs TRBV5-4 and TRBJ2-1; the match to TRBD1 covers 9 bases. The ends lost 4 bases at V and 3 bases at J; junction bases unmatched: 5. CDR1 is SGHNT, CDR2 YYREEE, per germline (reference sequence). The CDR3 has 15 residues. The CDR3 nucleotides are TGTGCCAGCAGCGCCGGGACAGGGATCTACAATGAGCAGTTCTTC. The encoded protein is CASSAGTGIYNEQFF. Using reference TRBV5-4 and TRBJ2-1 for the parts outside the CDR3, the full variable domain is ETGVTQSPTHLIKTRGQQVTLRCSSQSGHNTVSWYQQALGQGPQFIFQYYREEENGRGNFPPRFSGLQFPNYSSELNVNALELDDSALYLCASSAGTGIYNEQFFGPGTRLTVL.

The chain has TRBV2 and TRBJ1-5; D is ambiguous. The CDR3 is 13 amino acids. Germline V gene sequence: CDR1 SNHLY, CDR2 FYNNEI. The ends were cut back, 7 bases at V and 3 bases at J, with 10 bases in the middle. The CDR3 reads CASTTQINQPQHF. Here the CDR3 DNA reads TGTGCCAGCACCACACAGATCAATCAGCCCCAGCATTTT. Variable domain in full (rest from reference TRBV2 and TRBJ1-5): EPEVTQTPSHQVTQMGQEVILRCVPISNHLYFYWYRQILGQKVEFLVSFYNNEISEKSEIFDDQFSVERPDGSNFTLKIRSTKLEDSAMYFCASTTQINQPQHFGDGTRLSIL.

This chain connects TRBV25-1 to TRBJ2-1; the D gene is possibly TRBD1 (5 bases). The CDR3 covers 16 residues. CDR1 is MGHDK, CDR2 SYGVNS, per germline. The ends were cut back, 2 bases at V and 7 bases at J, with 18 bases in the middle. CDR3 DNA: TGTGCCAGCAGTGAAACCGTAGGGGCAGGTGGGAATGAGCAGTTCTTC. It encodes CASSETVGAGGNEQFF.